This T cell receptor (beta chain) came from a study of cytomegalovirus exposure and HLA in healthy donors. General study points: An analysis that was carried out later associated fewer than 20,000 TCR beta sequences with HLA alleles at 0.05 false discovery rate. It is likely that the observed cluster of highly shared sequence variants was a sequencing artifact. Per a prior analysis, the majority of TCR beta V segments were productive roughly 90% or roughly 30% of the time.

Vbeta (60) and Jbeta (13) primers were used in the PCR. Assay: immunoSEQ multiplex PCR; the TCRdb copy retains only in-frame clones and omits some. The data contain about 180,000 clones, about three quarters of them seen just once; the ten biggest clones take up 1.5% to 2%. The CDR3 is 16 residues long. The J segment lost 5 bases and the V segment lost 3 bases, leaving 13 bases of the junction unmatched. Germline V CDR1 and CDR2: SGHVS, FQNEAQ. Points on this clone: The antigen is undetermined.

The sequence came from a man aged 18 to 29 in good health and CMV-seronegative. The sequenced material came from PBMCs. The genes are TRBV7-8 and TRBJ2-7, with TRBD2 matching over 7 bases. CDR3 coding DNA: TGTGCCAGCAGCTTGACTCCGGGAGGCCTTTTGGACGAGCAGTACTTC. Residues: CASSLTPGGLLDEQYF.